The 25 T cell receptor beta chains reported below all come from one sample, sequenced in a study of cytomegalovirus exposure and HLA in healthy donors. A multiplex PCR was run with 60 Vbeta primers and 13 Jbeta primers. The repertoire was sequenced with immunoSEQ multiplex PCR; TCRdb's copy has only in-frame clones and lacks some. The sample records some 130,000 clones, around 63% being singletons. The specimen sequenced was PBMCs. Receptors originate from a human donor in good health.

This clone was seen a few times. V is TRBV6-4 and J is TRBJ2-3, with a weak D call TRBD2 (6 bases). This CDR3 has 16 amino acids. Germline-derived CDR1 and CDR2 are MRHNA and SNTAGT. Trimming cost V 5 bases and J 0 bases, with 15 bases left between them. The CDR3 bases are TGTGCCAGCAGTCAAGGGCGGGAAGGAAGCACAGATACGCAGTATTTT. Protein product: CASSQGREGSTDTQYF.

The V call is TRBV6-4, the J call TRBJ2-2, with TRBD1 identical over 7 bases. CDR1 MRHNA and CDR2 SNTAGT come from the germline V gene. This CDR3 is 13 amino acids long. The J segment lost 0 bases and the V segment lost 8 bases, leaving 0 bases of the junction unmatched. The CDR3 DNA reads as TGTGCCAGCGGACAGGCGAACACCGGGGAGCTGTTTTTT. This translates into CASGQANTGELFF.

This clone was counted once. The chain is built from TRBV29-1 and TRBJ2-7; 7 bases match TRBD2. This CDR3 is 14 amino acids long. CDR1 and CDR2 from the germline V gene are SQVTM and ANQGSEA. The J segment lost 4 bases and the V segment lost 8 bases, leaving 14 bases of the junction unmatched. The CDR3 sequence is CSFRGPGGRYEQYF. The DNA of the CDR3 is TGCAGCTTCCGAGGGCCGGGAGGAAGGTACGAGCAGTACTTC.

The chain couples TRBV5-1 to TRBJ2-3; weak D call: TRBD2 (5 bases). The CDR3 extends over 14 amino acids. Germline CDR1 SGHRS, CDR2 YFSETQ. V was pared by 6 bases and J by 0 bases, with 11 bases between. CDR3 in amino acids: CASTSGASTDTQYF. The CDR3 DNA is TGCGCCAGCACCAGCGGAGCTAGCACAGATACGCAGTATTTT.

The chain links TRBV29-1 to TRBJ2-1, with 10 nucleotides matching TRBD2. The ends lost 7 bases at V and 3 bases at J; junction bases unmatched: 3. Germline V gives CDR1 SQVTM, CDR2 ANQGSEA. CDR3 length: 13 residues. The CDR3 loop is CSAASGSYNEQFF. CDR3 nucleotides: TGCAGCGCGGCTAGCGGGAGCTACAATGAGCAGTTCTTC.

CDR3 residues: CASSIDPRGSYEQYF. CDR3 nucleotide sequence: TGTGCCAGTAGTATAGATCCGCGGGGCTCCTACGAGCAGTACTTC. The chain uses TRBV19 and TRBJ2-7; perhaps TRBD2 as D (6 bases). CDR3 length: 15 residues. The V end lost 0 bases, the J end lost 0 bases, and 9 bases lay between the germline ends. Germline CDR1 LNHDA, CDR2 SQIVND (reference sequence).

V gene TRBV9 combines with J gene TRBJ2-7; tentative D call: TRBD2 (6 bases). The V end was cut by 3 bases, the J end by 1 base, with 8 bases between. There are 13 residues in the CDR3. CDR1 and CDR2 (germline): SGDLS, YYNGEE. The CDR3 DNA is TGTGCCAGCAGCGCCGGGGGTTCCTACGAGCAGTACTTC. Amino acid sequence: CASSAGGSYEQYF.

The CDR3 bases are TGTGCCAGCGGGAGCGGGAGGGCCTTTGAGCAGTTCTTC. Residues: CASGSGRAFEQFF. The V and J genes are TRBV27 and TRBJ2-1; 10 bases fit TRBD2. The CDR3 is 13 amino acids. Unmatched junction bases numbered 7, after V lost 8 bases and J lost 9 bases. Germline V gene lookup returns CDR1 MNHEY and CDR2 SMNVEV (reference sequence).

The rearrangement links TRBV11-3 to TRBJ2-1; the D gene is possibly TRBD1 (5 bases). CDR3 size: 14 residues. V was pared by 8 bases and J by 4 bases, with 15 bases between. Germline V gene data show CDR1 as SGHNT and CDR2 as YENEEA. CDR3 in amino acids: CASGGGAEYNEQFF. CDR3 sequence (DNA): TGTGCCAGCGGTGGTGGGGCGGAATACAATGAGCAGTTCTTC.

The chain carries TRBV6-6 and TRBJ1-4, with 8 bases fitting TRBD1. CDR3 length: 15 residues. The J segment lost 6 bases and the V segment lost 0 bases, leaving 3 bases of the junction unmatched. In germline, CDR1 is MNHNY, CDR2 SVGAGI (reference sequence). The CDR3 protein is CASSYSTGEYEKLFF. In nucleotides, the CDR3 is TGTGCCAGCAGTTACTCGACAGGGGAGTATGAAAAACTGTTTTTT.

The rearrangement links TRBV6-1 to TRBJ1-1; the match to TRBD1 covers 9 bases. This CDR3 has 15 residues. Germline V gene lookup returns CDR1 MNHNS and CDR2 SASEGT. The trim removed 6 bases at V and 1 base at J, leaving 6 bases unmatched. CDR3 in amino acids: CASSPQGAQNTEAFF. CDR3 nucleotide sequence: TGTGCCAGCAGCCCACAGGGGGCCCAGAACACTGAAGCTTTCTTT.

This clone was detected only once. The J gene is TRBJ1-3, the V gene TRBV29-1, with TRBD1 matching over 7 bases. Germline lookup yields CDR1 SQVTM and CDR2 ANQGSEA. The CDR3 runs 15 residues. The junction had 7 bases not matched to a gene; V was cut back by 5 bases and J by 0 bases. Written as DNA, the CDR3 is TGCAGCGTTTTCAGGGGGATCTTCTCTGGAAACACCATATATTTT. It encodes CSVFRGIFSGNTIYF.

V is TRBV29-1 and J is TRBJ2-1; 9 nucleotides align to TRBD1. The germline V gene encodes CDR1 SQVTM and CDR2 ANQGSEA. This CDR3 comprises 15 residues. V was clipped by 4 bases and J by 5 bases; unmatched bases: 9. In DNA, the CDR3 is TGCAGCGTTGTGGGGGAAGGGACAGGGAACAATGAGCAGTTCTTC. It translates to CSVVGEGTGNNEQFF.

This clone was counted a single time. The identical CDR3 is also encoded by other nucleotide sequences in the sample. The rearrangement joins TRBV5-6 to TRBJ2-7; TRBD1 matches at 10 bases. Per germline, CDR1 SGHDT and CDR2 YYEEEE. The CDR3 loop spans 14 amino acids. The ends lost 4 bases at V and 4 bases at J; junction bases unmatched: 5. CDR3 sequence: CASSLGTGAYEQYF. The DNA of the CDR3 is TGTGCCAGCAGCCTCGGGACAGGGGCGTACGAGCAGTACTTC. Drawing the rest from reference TRBV5-6 and TRBJ2-7, the complete variable domain is DAGVTQSPTHLIKTRGQQVTLRCSPKSGHDTVSWYQQALGQGPQFIFQYYEEEERQRGNFPDRFSGHQFPNYSSELNVNALLLGDSALYLCASSLGTGAYEQYFGPGTRLTVT.

V usage is TRBV7-8 and J usage is TRBJ2-5, with D maybe TRBD1 (6 bases). Germline lookup yields CDR1 SGHVS and CDR2 FQNEAQ. CDR3 length equals 13 residues. V shed 5 bases and J shed 3 bases, with 10 bases lying between them. CDR3 sequence: CASSVAGEETQYF. The CDR3 nucleotides read TGTGCCAGCAGCGTCGCAGGGGAAGAGACCCAGTACTTC.

The V and J genes are TRBV7-2 and TRBJ2-7; D uncertain. From germline, CDR1 is SGHTA and CDR2 FQGNSA. CDR3 length: 11 amino acids. The V gene lost 5 bases and the J gene lost 3 bases, with 5 bases spanning the gap. In DNA form, the CDR3 reads TGTGCCAGCAGCCGCGACTACGAGCAGTACTTC. It codes for CASSRDYEQYF.

This chain joins TRBV2 and TRBJ2-7, with D perhaps TRBD2 (5 bases). The CDR3 runs 15 residues. The germline V and J ends were trimmed by 5 bases and 3 bases, with 17 bases remaining between them. The germline gives CDR1 SNHLY, CDR2 FYNNEI. The CDR3, as DNA: TGTGCCAGCAGTCAACTAGGGCAAAGTAACTACGAGCAGTACTTC. It codes for CASSQLGQSNYEQYF.

This chain links TRBV27 with TRBJ2-1; no reliable D call. The CDR3 sequence is 15 residues long. Germline CDR1 MNHEY, CDR2 SMNVEV (reference sequence). V lost 3 bases and J 4 bases, leaving 13 bases between the germline ends. CDR3 sequence: CASSFRFNEYNEQFF. In nucleotides, the CDR3 is TGTGCCAGCAGTTTCCGGTTTAATGAGTACAATGAGCAGTTCTTC.

The chain uses TRBV27 and TRBJ1-1, with TRBD1 identical over 9 bases. The CDR3 totals 16 residues. Trimming removed 6 bases from V and 0 bases from J; junction bases left unmatched: 8. Germline CDR1 and CDR2: MNHEY and SMNVEV (reference sequence). Here the CDR3 DNA reads TGTGCCAGCAGGATACAGGGGGCCGTTATGAACACTGAAGCTTTCTTT. This gives the protein CASRIQGAVMNTEAFF.

The gene calls are TRBV18 and TRBJ2-7; D perhaps matches TRBD1 (5 bases). V lost 2 bases to trimming and J lost 1 base, with 15 bases between them. Germline assignment: CDR1 KGHSH and CDR2 LQKENI. The CDR3 sequence is 16 residues long. The CDR3: CASSPGSQGLSYEQYF. CDR3 bases: TGTGCCAGCTCACCAGGATCTCAGGGTCTGTCCTACGAGCAGTACTTC.

For this clone: Distinct nucleotide sequences in the sample also encode this CDR3. The chain uses TRBV28 and TRBJ1-4, with TRBD1 as a possible D gene (5 bases). V was clipped by 4 bases and J by 0 bases, with 6 bases between them. The CDR3 has 14 residues. Germline loops: CDR1 MDHEN, CDR2 SYDVKM. CDR3 nucleotides: TGTGCCAGCAGTTCGGGGGCAACTAATGAAAAACTGTTTTTT. It codes for CASSSGATNEKLFF.

This clone was seen only once. V is TRBV29-1 and J is TRBJ1-2; D unclear. V shed 2 bases and J shed 8 bases, with 12 bases lying between them. Germline CDR1 SQVTM, CDR2 ANQGSEA. This CDR3 comprises 12 residues. CDR3 residues: CSVEPRRVGYTF. The CDR3 DNA follows: TGCAGCGTTGAACCAAGGCGGGTGGGCTACACCTTC.

The genes are TRBV10-3 and TRBJ2-5; D perhaps matches TRBD2 (6 bases). The DNA end is more similar to TRBJ2-7, so the J call may be wrong. There are 14 residues in the CDR3. Germline V CDR1 and CDR2: ENHRY, SYGVKD. The DNA for the CDR3 is TGTGCCATCACCTTCACCAGGGAGGAGTACGAGCAGTACTTC. It yields the protein CAITFTREEYEQYF.

The CDR3 nucleotides read TGCGCCAGCAGCGCAGACCAAGAGACCCAGTACTTC. Translation: CASSADQETQYF. The chain has TRBV5-1 and TRBJ2-5; D uncertain. This CDR3 is 12 amino acids long. V was trimmed by 4 bases and J by 0 bases, leaving 4 bases between them. Germline values: CDR1 SGHRS, CDR2 YFSETQ.

DNA of the CDR3: TGTGCCAGCAGCTTGGCAATCGCGCCGAATGAGCAGTTCTTC. This translates into CASSLAIAPNEQFF. This chain connects TRBV5-6 to TRBJ2-1; D remains unclear. Germline-derived CDR1 and CDR2 are SGHDT and YYEEEE. The V and J ends lost 0 bases and 7 bases respectively, with 11 bases between them. There are 14 residues in the CDR3.